Each of the 29 T cell receptor beta chains below was sequenced from the same sample in a study of neoadjuvant anti-PD-1 for oral cavity cancer. Time point in this sample: after neoadjuvant nivolumab, at surgical resection. Assay: immunoSEQ multiplex PCR; the TCRdb copy retains only in-frame clones and omits some. Of more than 9,500 clones in the sample, 70% to 75% were seen once. The starting material was PBMCs, obtained after nivolumab (anti-PD-1) treatment. These receptors came from a person between 35 and 79 years old with oral cavity squamous cell carcinoma.

CDR3 DNA sequence: TGTGCCAGCAGCACCCGTGGAGGTTCTGGAAACACCATATATTTT. It specifies CASSTRGGSGNTIYF. This sequence joins TRBV13 and TRBJ1-3; D remains ambiguous. This CDR3 has 15 residues. The V gene's germline CDR1 is PRHDT and CDR2 FYEKMQ (reference sequence). V lost 5 bases, J lost 1 base, and 12 bases lay in between.

This rearrangement joins TRBV10-3 to TRBJ1-2, with TRBD1 identical over 10 bases. Trimming at V came to 2 bases and at J to 5 bases, leaving 5 bases not matched to a gene. The CDR3 sequence is 15 residues long. The germline V gene encodes CDR1 ENHRY and CDR2 SYGVKD. DNA for the CDR3: TGTGCCATCAGTGAGGGACAGGGGGGAGGTTATGGCTACACCTTC. This translates into CAISEGQGGGYGYTF.

The gene calls are TRBV5-6 and TRBJ2-1; the match to TRBD1 covers 7 bases. The CDR3 loop spans 13 amino acids. The ends lost 7 bases at V and 10 bases at J; junction bases unmatched: 11. The germline CDR1 and CDR2 sequences are SGHDT and YYEEEE. As DNA, the CDR3 is TGTGCCAGCCAGGGGGATATAATCAGGGAGCAGTTCTTC. Amino acid sequence: CASQGDIIREQFF.

The V and J genes are TRBV5-1 and TRBJ1-2; D possibly corresponds to TRBD1 (6 bases). CDR1 and CDR2 from the germline V gene are SGHRS and YFSETQ. This CDR3 is 14 amino acids long. The germline V and J ends were trimmed by 4 bases and 6 bases, with 16 bases remaining between them. The CDR3 loop reads CASSREGHLDGYTF. CDR3 sequence (DNA): TGCGCCAGCAGCCGGGAGGGACACTTAGATGGCTACACCTTC.

V usage is TRBV27 and J usage is TRBJ1-5, with TRBD1 identical over 7 bases. The CDR3 sequence is 14 residues long. Germline assignment: CDR1 MNHEY and CDR2 SMNVEV (reference sequence). V trimming: 2 bases; J trimming: 7 bases; junction bases outside the gene matches: 5. The CDR3 region has the DNA TGTGCCAGCAGTTTAAGGGGGCCAGGCCAGCCCCAGCATTTT. Protein sequence: CASSLRGPGQPQHF.

V and J are TRBV14 and TRBJ1-2; no clear D. V gave up 3 bases and J gave up 6 bases, with 11 bases separating them. Germline V CDR1 and CDR2: SGHDN, FVKESK. The CDR3 has 13 residues. The CDR3, as DNA: TGTGCCAGCAGCCAGCGACCCTTGAATGGCTACACCTTC. Amino acid sequence: CASSQRPLNGYTF.

The chain carries TRBV30 and TRBJ1-1, with TRBD1 matching over 9 bases. The trim removed 2 bases at V and 1 base at J, leaving 8 bases unmatched. The germline V gene has CDR1 GTSNPN and CDR2 SVGIG (reference sequence). The CDR3 has 16 residues. The CDR3 bases are TGTGCCTGGAGTAAGTATTTACAGGGGGCGAACACTGAAGCTTTCTTT. Protein: CAWSKYLQGANTEAFF.

This chain joins TRBV9 and TRBJ2-5; 8 bases are shared with TRBD2. The length of the CDR3 is 15 residues. V lost 0 bases, J lost 5 bases, and 6 bases stayed unmatched. Germline CDR1 is SGDLS and CDR2 is YYNGEE. As DNA, the CDR3 is TGTGCCAGCAGCGTAGGGTCGCGGGGGGTGGAGACCCAGTACTTC. Encoded protein: CASSVGSRGVETQYF.

The chain carries TRBV7-8 and TRBJ1-2; D perhaps matches TRBD1 (6 bases). Germline V gene data show CDR1 as SGHVS and CDR2 as FQNEAQ. V gave up 5 bases and J gave up 4 bases, with 17 bases separating them. CDR3 length: 15 amino acids. The CDR3 coding sequence is TGTGCCAGCAGCCCACGTTGGGGGCAGGGCTATGGCTACACCTTC. It translates to CASSPRWGQGYGYTF.

The chain carries TRBV20-1 and TRBJ1-4; D is unclear. The CDR3 contains 11 residues. Germline V gives CDR1 DFQATT, CDR2 SNEGSKA (reference sequence). V lost 5 bases, J lost 10 bases, and 11 bases lay in between. CDR3 residues: CSALTRGKLFF. CDR3 sequence (DNA): TGCAGTGCTCTCACCCGGGGAAAACTGTTTTTT.

V is TRBV27 and J is TRBJ2-1, with 14 bases identical to TRBD2. The CDR3 spans 15 residues. CDR1 and CDR2 (germline): MNHEY, SMNVEV (reference sequence). J gave up 7 bases and V 11 bases, and 10 bases lay outside the gene matches. In DNA form, the CDR3 reads TGTGCCTCGACTAGCGGGGGGGCTGAGGGGAATGAGCAGTTCTTC. It is translated as CASTSGGAEGNEQFF.

CDR3 nucleotide sequence: TGTGCCAGCAGCTTTAGAGCGGGGAATAATTACAATGAGCAGTTCTTC. Protein: CASSFRAGNNYNEQFF. The chain is built from TRBV7-3 and TRBJ2-1; TRBD2 matches 7 bases. This CDR3 spans 16 amino acids. Germline V gives CDR1 SGHTA, CDR2 FQGTGA. Trimming cost V 3 bases and J 4 bases; bases outside gene matches: 9.

The chain employs TRBV5-1 and TRBJ1-1, with a tentative D call TRBD1 (6 bases). The CDR3 is 17 residues long. CDR1 and CDR2 from the germline V gene are SGHRS and YFSETQ. Trimming took 4 bases from V and 5 from J, leaving 24 bases between them. CDR3 sequence: CASSVGVAGARETEAFF. The DNA for the CDR3 is TGCGCCAGCAGCGTGGGGGTGGCGGGGGCGCGGGAAACTGAAGCTTTCTTT.

V is TRBV10-3 and J is TRBJ1-2; no clear D. Trimming shortened V by 2 bases and J by 5 bases, and 12 bases separated the two germline ends. Germline-derived CDR1 and CDR2 are ENHRY and SYGVKD. The CDR3 extends over 14 amino acids. The CDR3 DNA is TGTGCCATCAGTGAGGAGGGTTTCCTTTATGGCTACACCTTC. This sequence encodes CAISEEGFLYGYTF.

The V gene is TRBV18, the J gene TRBJ2-5; no definite D call. CDR1 and CDR2 (germline): KGHSH, LQKENI. The ends were cut back, 2 bases at V and 4 bases at J, with 11 bases in the middle. The CDR3 has 14 residues. CDR3 residues: CASSPSGGRETQYF. In DNA, the CDR3 is TGTGCCAGCTCACCATCCGGCGGAAGAGAGACCCAGTACTTC. The full variable domain, with the rest looked up from reference TRBV18 and TRBJ2-5, is NAGVMQNPRHLVRRRGQEARLRCSPMKGHSHVYWYRQLPEEGLKFMVYLQKENIIDESGMPKERFSAEFPKEGPSILRIQQVVRGDSAAYFCASSPSGGRETQYFGPGTRLLVL.

The V call is TRBV15, the J call TRBJ1-1; D call uncertain. The length of the CDR3 is 12 residues. CDR1 is LNHNV and CDR2 is YYDKDF in the germline V gene (reference sequence). V lost 1 base and J lost 5, with 5 bases in between. CDR3 in amino acids: CATSRGETEAFF. CDR3 in DNA: TGTGCCACCAGCAGAGGGGAGACTGAAGCTTTCTTT.

V is TRBV13 and J is TRBJ2-7; D gene ambiguous. The V and J ends lost 4 bases and 1 base respectively, with 8 bases between them. The V gene's germline CDR1 is PRHDT and CDR2 FYEKMQ (reference sequence). The CDR3 spans 13 residues. In nucleotides, the CDR3 is TGTGCCAGCAGCTCCCAGAGATCCTACGAGCAGTACTTC. This encodes CASSSQRSYEQYF.

The chain links TRBV30 to TRBJ1-1; 9 nucleotides agree with TRBD1. Germline V gene data show CDR1 as GTSNPN and CDR2 as SVGIG (reference sequence). The J segment lost 0 bases and the V segment lost 4 bases, leaving 6 bases of the junction unmatched. The CDR3 length is 15 residues. CDR3 DNA sequence: TGTGCCTGGAAGGGACAGGGCATCATGAACACTGAAGCTTTCTTT. This encodes CAWKGQGIMNTEAFF.

This sequence joins TRBV5-4 and TRBJ2-3; D is uncertain. Trimming took 2 bases from V and 2 from J, leaving 6 bases between them. The CDR3 contains 13 residues. Germline-derived CDR1 and CDR2 are SGHNT and YYREEE (reference sequence). The CDR3 loop is CASSFLLTDTQYF. The CDR3 DNA reads TGTGCCAGCAGCTTTCTCCTCACAGATACGCAGTATTTT.

The chain couples TRBV13 to TRBJ2-7, with a tentative D call TRBD2 (6 bases). The length of the CDR3 is 17 residues. The V and J ends lost 0 bases and 2 bases respectively, with 17 bases between them. CDR1 is PRHDT, CDR2 FYEKMQ, per germline (reference sequence). DNA for the CDR3: TGTGCCAGCAGCTTAGGCCTCGGGTCAGCGGGTACCTACGAGCAGTACTTC. Amino acids: CASSLGLGSAGTYEQYF.

The V call is TRBV7-2, the J call TRBJ2-3, with 13 positions matching TRBD2. The CDR3 has 16 amino acids. The V segment lost 2 bases and the J segment 3 bases; nucleotides outside the gene matches: 2. Germline V lookup: CDR1 SGHTA, CDR2 FQGNSA. The CDR3 loop is CASSLRGLAGTDTQYF. Written as DNA, the CDR3 is TGTGCCAGCAGCTTACGGGGACTAGCGGGGACAGATACGCAGTATTTT.

This CDR3 reads CASSLGAATGELFF. CDR3 in DNA: TGTGCCAGCAGCTTAGGTGCCGCTACCGGGGAGCTGTTTTTT. The chain is built from TRBV11-2 and TRBJ2-2; D is unresolved. V lost 1 base, J lost 5 bases, and 8 bases lay in between. This CDR3 has 14 residues. Germline V lookup: CDR1 SGHAT, CDR2 FQNNGV.

V usage is TRBV5-1 and J usage is TRBJ2-2; 9 bases align to TRBD1. Germline V gives CDR1 SGHRS, CDR2 YFSETQ. The length of the CDR3 is 16 residues. V dropped 4 bases and J dropped 5; count of bases not matched to a gene: 9. This CDR3 is CASSQPNRGPTGELFF. CDR3 DNA: TGCGCCAGCAGCCAACCTAACAGGGGGCCTACCGGGGAGCTGTTTTTT.

This clone was picked up a small number of times. The chain joins TRBV9 to TRBJ1-1; D not certain. The V gene's germline CDR1 is SGDLS and CDR2 YYNGEE. V was cut by 3 bases and J by 4 bases, with 10 bases left in between. The CDR3 is 13 residues long. The CDR3 loop reads CASSADASTEAFF. For the CDR3, the DNA is TGTGCCAGCAGCGCCGACGCCAGCACTGAAGCTTTCTTT. Using reference TRBV9 and TRBJ1-1 for the parts outside the CDR3, the full variable domain is DSGVTQTPKHLITATGQRVTLRCSPRSGDLSVYWYQQSLDQGLQFLIQYYNGEERAKGNILERFSAQQFPDLHSELNLSSLELGDSALYFCASSADASTEAFFGQGTRLTVV.

This clone was seen a single time. The chain combines TRBV5-1 with TRBJ2-1, with a weak D call TRBD1 (6 bases). V lost 4 bases to trimming and J lost 6 bases, with 14 bases between them. This CDR3 has 14 residues. Germline CDR1 and CDR2: SGHRS and YFSETQ. The CDR3 spells CASSHPDRSNEQFF. DNA for the CDR3: TGCGCCAGCAGCCATCCCGACAGGAGCAATGAGCAGTTCTTC.

The CDR3 sequence is CASSLRAGDGYTF. CDR3 DNA sequence: TGTGCCAGCAGCCTCAGGGCGGGGGACGGCTACACCTTC. The chain carries TRBV7-3 and TRBJ1-2; maybe TRBD1 (5 bases). Germline CDR1 and CDR2: SGHTA and FQGTGA. This CDR3 contains 13 residues. The V and J ends lost 5 bases and 8 bases respectively, with 15 bases between them.

This chain connects TRBV9 to TRBJ1-1; TRBD1 matches at 7 bases. The germline V gene encodes CDR1 SGDLS and CDR2 YYNGEE. CDR3 size: 16 residues. V dropped 0 bases and J dropped 0; count of bases not matched to a gene: 5. CDR3 DNA sequence: TGTGCCAGCAGCGTAGCGGAGGGGGCTATGAACACTGAAGCTTTCTTT. Residues: CASSVAEGAMNTEAFF. The full variable domain, completed using reference TRBV9 and TRBJ1-1, is DSGVTQTPKHLITATGQRVTLRCSPRSGDLSVYWYQQSLDQGLQFLIQYYNGEERAKGNILERFSAQQFPDLHSELNLSSLELGDSALYFCASSVAEGAMNTEAFFGQGTRLTVV.

This sequence joins TRBV5-4 and TRBJ1-1; D not resolved. This CDR3 region has 12 residues. The germline V gene encodes CDR1 SGHNT and CDR2 YYREEE (reference sequence). Trimming removed 2 bases at V and 5 bases at J, with 7 bases between. CDR3: CASSFHNTEAFF. The CDR3 DNA reads as TGTGCCAGCAGCTTTCATAATACTGAAGCTTTCTTT.

The V gene is TRBV28, the J gene TRBJ2-7; tentatively, D is TRBD1 (6 bases). Trimming stripped 5 bases from V and 1 base from J, with 12 bases between. In germline, CDR1 is MDHEN, CDR2 SYDVKM. The CDR3 extends over 14 amino acids. CDR3 sequence (DNA): TGTGCCAGCAGTCCCGGGACATTTTCCTACGAGCAGTACTTC. Translated, it gives CASSPGTFSYEQYF.